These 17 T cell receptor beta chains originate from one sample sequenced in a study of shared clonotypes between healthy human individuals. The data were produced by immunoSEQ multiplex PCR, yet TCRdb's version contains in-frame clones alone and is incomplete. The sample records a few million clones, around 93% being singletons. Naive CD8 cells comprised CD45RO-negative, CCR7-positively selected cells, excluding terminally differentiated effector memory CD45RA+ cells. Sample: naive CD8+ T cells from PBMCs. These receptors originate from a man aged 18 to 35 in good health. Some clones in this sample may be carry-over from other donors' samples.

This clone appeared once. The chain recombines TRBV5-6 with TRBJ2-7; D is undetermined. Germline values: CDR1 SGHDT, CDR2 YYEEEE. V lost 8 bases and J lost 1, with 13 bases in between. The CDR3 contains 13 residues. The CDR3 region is CASNPPGSYEQYF. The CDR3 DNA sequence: TGTGCCAGTAACCCCCCTGGGTCCTACGAGCAGTACTTC.

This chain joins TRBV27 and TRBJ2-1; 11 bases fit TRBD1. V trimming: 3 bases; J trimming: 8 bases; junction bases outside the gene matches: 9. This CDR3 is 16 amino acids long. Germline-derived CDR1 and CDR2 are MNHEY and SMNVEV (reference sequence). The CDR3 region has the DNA TGTGCCAGCAGTTTTATAAGGACAGGGGGCGTGGATGAGCAGTTCTTC. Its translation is CASSFIRTGGVDEQFF.

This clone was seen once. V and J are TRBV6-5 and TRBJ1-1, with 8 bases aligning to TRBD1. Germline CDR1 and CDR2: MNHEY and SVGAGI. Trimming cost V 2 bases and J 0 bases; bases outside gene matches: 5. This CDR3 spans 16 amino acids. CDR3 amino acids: CASSYEGQGMNTEAFF. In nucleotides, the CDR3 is TGTGCCAGCAGTTACGAAGGACAGGGAATGAACACTGAAGCTTTCTTT.

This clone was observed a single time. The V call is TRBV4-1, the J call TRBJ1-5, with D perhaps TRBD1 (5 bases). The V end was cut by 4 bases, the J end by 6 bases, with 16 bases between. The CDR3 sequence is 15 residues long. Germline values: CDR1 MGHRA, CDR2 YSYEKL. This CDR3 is CASSLVQAPGQPQHF. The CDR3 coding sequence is TGCGCCAGCAGCCTCGTACAGGCCCCGGGTCAGCCCCAGCATTTT.

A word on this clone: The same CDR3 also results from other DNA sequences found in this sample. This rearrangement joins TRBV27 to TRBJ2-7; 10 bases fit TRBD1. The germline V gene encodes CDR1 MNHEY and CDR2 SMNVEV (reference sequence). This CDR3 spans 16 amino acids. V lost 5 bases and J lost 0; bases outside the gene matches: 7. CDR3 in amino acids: CASSPSTGGVSYEQYF. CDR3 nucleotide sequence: TGTGCCAGCAGTCCGTCGACAGGGGGCGTCTCCTACGAGCAGTACTTC.

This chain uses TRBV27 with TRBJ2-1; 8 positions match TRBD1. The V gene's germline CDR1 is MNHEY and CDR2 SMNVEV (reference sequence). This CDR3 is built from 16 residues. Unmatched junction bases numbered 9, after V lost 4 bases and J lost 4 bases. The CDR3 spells CASSSETGALYNEQFF. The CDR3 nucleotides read TGTGCCAGCAGTTCCGAGACAGGGGCTCTTTACAATGAGCAGTTCTTC.

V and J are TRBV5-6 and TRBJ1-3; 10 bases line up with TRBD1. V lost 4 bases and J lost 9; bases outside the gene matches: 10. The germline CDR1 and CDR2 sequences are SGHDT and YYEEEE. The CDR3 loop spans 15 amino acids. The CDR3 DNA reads TGTGCCAGCAGCGGGACAGGGGTTCTATATGGCACCATATATTTT. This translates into CASSGTGVLYGTIYF.

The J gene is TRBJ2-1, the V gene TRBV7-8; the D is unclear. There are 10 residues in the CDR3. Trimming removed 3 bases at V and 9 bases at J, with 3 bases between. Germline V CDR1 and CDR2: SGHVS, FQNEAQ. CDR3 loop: CASSLTEQFF. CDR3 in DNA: TGTGCCAGCAGCTTGACTGAGCAGTTCTTC. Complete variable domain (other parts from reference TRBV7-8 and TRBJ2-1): GAGVSQSPRYKVAKRGQDVALRCDPISGHVSLFWYQQALGQGPEFLTYFQNEAQLDKSGLPSDRFFAERPEGSVSTLKIQRTQQEDSAVYLCASSLTEQFFGPGTRLTVL.

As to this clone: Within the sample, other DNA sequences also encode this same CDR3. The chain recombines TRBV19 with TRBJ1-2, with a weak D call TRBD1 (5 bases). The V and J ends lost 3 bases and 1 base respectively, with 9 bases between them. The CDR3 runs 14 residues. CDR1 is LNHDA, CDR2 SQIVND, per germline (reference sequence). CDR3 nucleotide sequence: TGTGCCAGTAGTATCCGGGGCCTTAACTATGGCTACACCTTC. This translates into CASSIRGLNYGYTF.

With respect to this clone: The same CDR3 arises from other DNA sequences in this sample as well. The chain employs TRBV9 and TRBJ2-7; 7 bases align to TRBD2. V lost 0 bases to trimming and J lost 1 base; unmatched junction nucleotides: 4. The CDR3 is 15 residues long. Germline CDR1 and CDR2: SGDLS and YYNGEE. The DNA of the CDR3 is TGTGCCAGCAGCGTAGAGCCTAGCGGATCCTACGAGCAGTACTTC. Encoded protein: CASSVEPSGSYEQYF.

The CDR3 protein is CASSYSSGGQYF. As DNA, the CDR3 is TGTGCCAGCAGTTACTCATCTGGGGGGCAGTACTTC. This chain links TRBV6-5 with TRBJ2-7; D may match TRBD1 or TRBD2 (5 bases each). CDR1 and CDR2 (germline): MNHEY, SVGAGI. The CDR3 is 12 residues long. V shed 0 bases and J shed 9 bases, with 9 bases lying between them.

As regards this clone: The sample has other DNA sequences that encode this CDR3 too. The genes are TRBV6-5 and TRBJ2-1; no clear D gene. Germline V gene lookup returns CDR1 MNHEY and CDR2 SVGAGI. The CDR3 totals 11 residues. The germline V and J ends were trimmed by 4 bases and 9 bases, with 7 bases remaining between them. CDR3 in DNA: TGTGCCAGCAGTTTGGGTGGTGAGCAGTTCTTC. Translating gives CASSLGGEQFF.

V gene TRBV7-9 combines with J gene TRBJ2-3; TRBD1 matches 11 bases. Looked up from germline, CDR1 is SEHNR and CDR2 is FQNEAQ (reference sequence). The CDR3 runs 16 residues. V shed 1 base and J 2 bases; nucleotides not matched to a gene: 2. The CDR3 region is CASSLGTGGNTDTQYF. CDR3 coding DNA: TGTGCCAGCAGCTTAGGGACAGGGGGCAACACAGATACGCAGTATTTT.

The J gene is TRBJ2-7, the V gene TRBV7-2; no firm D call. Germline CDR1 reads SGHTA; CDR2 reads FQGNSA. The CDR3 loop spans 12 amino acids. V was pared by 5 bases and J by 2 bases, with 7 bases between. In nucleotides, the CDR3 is TGTGCCAGCAGCCCGCGGCCCTACGAGCAGTACTTC. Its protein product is CASSPRPYEQYF. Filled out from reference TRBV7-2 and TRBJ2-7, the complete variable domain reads GAGVSQSPSNKVTEKGKDVELRCDPISGHTALYWYRQSLGQGLEFLIYFQGNSAPDKSGLPSDRFSAERTGGSVSTLTIQRTQQEDSAVYLCASSPRPYEQYFGPGTRLTVT.

CDR3: CSSLAYNEQFF. CDR3 bases: TGCAGTTCCCTAGCCTACAATGAGCAGTTCTTC. This rearrangement joins TRBV29-1 to TRBJ2-1; D remains ambiguous. The CDR3 is 11 residues long. Germline V gives CDR1 SQVTM, CDR2 ANQGSEA.

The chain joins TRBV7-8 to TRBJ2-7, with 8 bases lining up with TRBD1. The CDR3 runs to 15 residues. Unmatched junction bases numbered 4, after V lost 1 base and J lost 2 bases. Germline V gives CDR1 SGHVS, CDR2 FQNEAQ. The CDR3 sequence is CASSLDRGNAYEQYF. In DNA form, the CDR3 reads TGTGCCAGCAGCTTAGACAGGGGGAATGCCTACGAGCAGTACTTC.

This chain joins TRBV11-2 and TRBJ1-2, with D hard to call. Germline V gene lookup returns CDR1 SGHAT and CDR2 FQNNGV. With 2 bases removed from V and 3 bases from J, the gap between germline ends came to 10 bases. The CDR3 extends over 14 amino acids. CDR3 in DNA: TGTGCCAGCAGCTTACGTCTCGGGGACTATGGCTACACCTTC. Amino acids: CASSLRLGDYGYTF.